The clone carrying this T cell receptor beta chain was detected only a few times. The antigen is unknown. The CDR3 carries no conserved terminal phenylalanine or tryptophan, so it likely arises from a read error. No DNA is shown, since the ends of the CDR3 on it are uncertain; the CDR3 is the one TCRdb lists. The entry originates in a study of Graves' ophthalmopathy and Graves' hyperthyroidism. Having ophthalmopathy, the donors showed moderate-to-severe activity, CAS ≥3 and NOSPECS ≥4, with disease lasting under 3 months. Germline V lookup: CDR1 ENHRY, CDR2 SYGVKD. Including both end residues, the CDR3 is 8 amino acids long. Study results and caveats: It was with 70.59% sensitivity and under 85% specificity that the model predicted ophthalmopathy progression. Most thyroid clonotypes expanded beyond 0.001 frequency were also found in blood.

Researchers took RNA transcripts and amplified TCR beta CDR3 regions from them. Second-round multiplex PCR came after first-round RT-PCR with HTBI primers. TCRdb re-called the multiplex PCR reads with MiXCR, one entry per CDR3 protein. The table has approximately 700,000 distinct CDR3 sequences, more than 40% seen once. This chain joins TRBV10-3 and TRBJ2-2; whether TRBD2, the table's D call, matches the DNA was not checked. Source material: peripheral blood. The source of this sequence is an adult man with Graves' ophthalmopathy. The CDR3 here is CAIGGGVT.